This passage covers 32 T cell receptor beta chains from one sample sequenced in a study of T cells after yellow fever vaccination. TCRdb re-called the 5' RACE reads with MiXCR, one entry per CDR3 protein. Here the sample spans 50,000 or so distinct CDR3 sequences, about 7.9% being singletons. This sample comprised CD8+ T cells sorted from PBMCs, obtained less than 18 days after the first yellow fever vaccination. These receptors all stem from a young man who received the YFV17D yellow fever vaccine.

This clonotype was counted many times. V gene TRBV27 combines with J gene TRBJ1-6; the D gene is possibly TRBD1 (5 bases). Trimming removed 7 bases from V and 6 bases from J, with 10 bases in between. Germline lookup yields CDR1 MNHEY and CDR2 SMNVEV (reference sequence). The CDR3 is 13 residues long. In DNA form, the CDR3 reads TGTGCCAGCACCGAGGGACCTAATTCACCCCTCCACTTT. Amino acids: CASTEGPNSPLHF.

This clonotype was counted ten times or more. This rearrangement joins TRBV14 to TRBJ1-2; 9 nucleotides agree with TRBD1. The CDR3 totals 16 residues. Trimming removed 4 bases from V and 14 bases from J; junction bases left unmatched: 20. In germline, CDR1 is SGHDN, CDR2 FVKESK. In nucleotides, the CDR3 is TGTGCCAGCAGCCCTTTAATGGGGGACAGGGACTTTTTTTTGACCTTC. It is translated as CASSPLMGDRDFFLTF. Full variable domain (outside the CDR3, taken from reference TRBV14 and TRBJ1-2): EAGVTQFPSHSVIEKGQTVTLRCDPISGHDNLYWYRRVMGKEIKFLLHFVKESKQDESGMPNNRFLAERTGGTYSTLKVQPAELEDSGVYFCASSPLMGDRDFFLTFGSGTRLTVV.

This clonotype was observed at least ten times. The V and J genes are TRBV5-1 and TRBJ2-3; TRBD2 is a possible D gene (6 bases). The CDR3 spans 16 residues. V lost 0 bases and J lost 5, with 16 bases in between. Germline loops: CDR1 SGHRS, CDR2 YFSETQ. CDR3 nucleotide sequence: TGCGCCAGCAGCTTGGATTACAGCTGGGGGGAAGATACGCAGTATTTT. It codes for CASSLDYSWGEDTQYF.

A remark on this clonotype: At one end the junction does not follow the germline gene, possibly because of a read error. This sequence joins TRBV20-1 and TRBJ1-6, with TRBD1 matching over 7 bases. Per germline, CDR1 DFQATT and CDR2 SNEGSKA (reference sequence). CDR3 length equals 17 residues. The CDR3 spells CCARDGQASSYNSPLHF. The CDR3 region has the DNA TGCTGTGCTAGAGACGGACAGGCCAGCTCCTATAATTCACCCCTCCACTTT.

This clonotype was counted at least ten times. This chain uses TRBV4-3 with TRBJ1-2; D gene uncertain. V gave up 0 bases and J gave up 8 bases, with 10 bases separating them. Germline V gene sequence: CDR1 LGHNA, CDR2 YSLEER. The CDR3 is 13 residues long. DNA of the CDR3: TGCGCCAGCAGCCAAGATGGGGTCAGGGGCTACACCTTC. This translates into CASSQDGVRGYTF.

This clonotype was seen a handful of times. This chain joins TRBV7-6 and TRBJ2-2; TRBD2 agrees at 8 bases. The CDR3 contains 17 residues. Unmatched junction bases numbered 4, after V lost 0 bases and J lost 1 base. The germline gives CDR1 SGHVS, CDR2 FNYEAQ. The CDR3 region has the DNA TGTGCCAGCAGCTTAGCGCCCCTAGCGGGGAACACCGGGGAGCTGTTTTTT. Translating it yields CASSLAPLAGNTGELFF.

In its sample, this clonotype was seen many times. V and J are TRBV27 and TRBJ1-1; TRBD1 matches at 7 bases. Trimming took 8 bases from V and 4 from J; bases not matched to a gene: 19. This CDR3 has 17 residues. Germline V gene sequence: CDR1 MNHEY, CDR2 SMNVEV (reference sequence). The CDR3 protein is CASFTAGGFGGATEAFF. The CDR3 DNA reads as TGTGCCAGCTTCACAGCAGGGGGTTTCGGGGGCGCCACTGAAGCTTTCTTT.

The chain joins TRBV10-3 to TRBJ2-1; D is undetermined. V lost 3 bases, J lost 0 bases, and 18 bases lay in between. This CDR3 has 18 amino acids. CDR1 and CDR2 from the germline V gene are ENHRY and SYGVKD. CDR3 amino acids: CAISDPKAARSSYNEQFF. CDR3 bases: TGTGCCATCAGTGATCCAAAGGCAGCCCGTAGCTCCTACAATGAGCAGTTCTTC.

This clonotype was observed many times. The rearrangement uses TRBV6-5 and TRBJ2-2; D is unresolved. Germline V gives CDR1 MNHEY, CDR2 SVGAGI. The V gene lost 2 bases and the J gene lost 6 bases, with 4 bases spanning the gap. This CDR3 region has 12 residues. The CDR3 DNA sequence: TGTGCCAGCAGTTACCAAGCCGGGGAGCTGTTTTTT. Its protein product is CASSYQAGELFF.

The sample holds many counts of this clonotype. The rearrangement uses TRBV7-2 and TRBJ1-1; 8 bases align to TRBD1. Germline CDR1 is SGHTA and CDR2 is FQGNSA. V was clipped by 2 bases and J by 2 bases; unmatched bases: 4. The CDR3 totals 15 residues. CDR3 sequence: CASSLIQGANTEAFF. For the CDR3, the DNA is TGTGCCAGCAGCTTAATTCAGGGGGCTAACACTGAAGCTTTCTTT.

This clonotype has a count of ten or more. The DNA for the CDR3 is TGTGCCAGCAGCCCCACACAGGGGGCTTTCACTGAAGCTTTCTTT. This codes for CASSPTQGAFTEAFF. This chain connects TRBV7-3 to TRBJ1-1, with 9 bases lining up with TRBD1. The CDR3 is made up of 15 amino acids. V trimming: 5 bases; J trimming: 4 bases; junction bases outside the gene matches: 8. Germline CDR1 reads SGHTA; CDR2 reads FQGTGA.

This clonotype was found many times. V is TRBV10-3 and J is TRBJ2-1; tentative D call: TRBD2 (6 bases). Germline V lookup: CDR1 ENHRY, CDR2 SYGVKD. V lost 9 bases to trimming and J lost 7 bases, with 16 bases between them. This CDR3 is built from 13 residues. The CDR3 loop is CAITSPSLNEQFF. The CDR3 region has the DNA TGTGCCATTACTAGCCCCAGTCTGAATGAGCAGTTCTTC.

This clonotype was counted many times. The chain couples TRBV7-8 to TRBJ2-5; the match to TRBD1 covers 7 bases. There are 16 residues in the CDR3. The germline V gene has CDR1 SGHVS and CDR2 FQNEAQ. V shed 2 bases, J shed 2 bases, and the junction held 8 bases outside the gene matches. This CDR3 is CASSLQGDREQETQYF. The CDR3 nucleotides are TGTGCCAGCAGCTTACAAGGAGACAGGGAGCAAGAGACCCAGTACTTC.

The rearrangement links TRBV7-2 to TRBJ2-7, with 7 bases that match TRBD1. This CDR3 is 14 amino acids long. The junction had 2 bases not matched to a gene; V was cut back by 1 base and J by 2 bases. Germline CDR1 reads SGHTA; CDR2 reads FQGNSA. The CDR3 DNA reads TGTGCCAGCAGCTTAGTACAGGGGACCTACGAGCAGTACTTC. As protein: CASSLVQGTYEQYF.

The J gene is TRBJ2-2, the V gene TRBV7-9; 7 nucleotides line up with TRBD2. Germline V gene sequence: CDR1 SEHNR, CDR2 FQNEAQ (reference sequence). The CDR3 consists of 16 residues. The V segment lost 3 bases and the J segment 3 bases; nucleotides outside the gene matches: 7. The CDR3 bases are TGTGCCAGCAGCTTGGAGGGAGGGATCGACACCGGGGAGCTGTTTTTT. Protein sequence: CASSLEGGIDTGELFF.

This clonotype was observed many times. This sequence joins TRBV6-5 and TRBJ2-7; TRBD1 aligns across 8 bases. The germline V gene has CDR1 MNHEY and CDR2 SVGAGI. This CDR3 contains 15 residues. V lost 10 bases and J lost 6; bases outside the gene matches: 17. CDR3 sequence reads: CATGNDRGFFGEQYF. CDR3 nucleotides: TGTGCCACGGGGAATGACAGGGGATTTTTTGGCGAGCAGTACTTC.

In this sample, this clonotype turned up many times. The rearrangement uses TRBV5-1 and TRBJ1-1; D ambiguous. CDR1 SGHRS and CDR2 YFSETQ come from the germline V gene. The CDR3 has 15 amino acids. V lost 0 bases, J lost 1 base, and 10 bases lay in between. This chain's CDR3 is CASSLAFYKNTEAFF. Written as DNA, the CDR3 is TGCGCCAGCAGCTTGGCCTTCTACAAGAACACTGAAGCTTTCTTT.

This clonotype came up many times. The CDR3 spells CASSVTGTNTEAFF. CDR3 sequence (DNA): TGCGCCAGCAGTGTGACAGGGACTAACACTGAAGCTTTCTTT. This chain joins TRBV4-1 and TRBJ1-1; 7 nucleotides align to TRBD1. The V and J ends lost 6 bases and 2 bases, in that order; junction bases with no gene match: 6. Looked up from germline, CDR1 is MGHRA and CDR2 is YSYEKL. CDR3 length equals 14 residues.

The chain couples TRBV29-1 to TRBJ2-7; 8 positions match TRBD1. Germline V gene lookup returns CDR1 SQVTM and CDR2 ANQGSEA. V lost 6 bases to trimming and J lost 7 bases; unmatched junction nucleotides: 11. This CDR3 is 13 amino acids long. The CDR3 DNA reads TGCAGCGTCAAGGGGGACAGGTTTCAAGAGCAGTACTTC. Translated, it gives CSVKGDRFQEQYF.

This clonotype was picked up a small number of times. The CDR3 loop reads CASSFSGETGELFF. For the CDR3, the DNA is TGTGCCAGCAGTTTCTCAGGGGAGACCGGGGAGCTGTTTTTT. The chain recombines TRBV27 with TRBJ2-2; D might be TRBD1 (6 bases). V was pared by 3 bases and J by 5 bases, with 10 bases between. The length of the CDR3 is 14 residues. Germline CDR1 reads MNHEY; CDR2 reads SMNVEV (reference sequence).

The CDR3 coding sequence is TGTGCCAGCAGCTTAGCAGGGCACCTTAATCAGCCCCAGCATTTT. This encodes CASSLAGHLNQPQHF. The gene calls are TRBV5-8 and TRBJ1-5; D is perhaps TRBD1 (5 bases). This CDR3 region has 15 residues. Germline CDR1 SGHTS, CDR2 YDEGEE. Trimming took off 2 bases at V and 4 bases at J, with 13 bases between the two ends.

This clonotype was seen only a few times. The genes are TRBV19 and TRBJ1-1, with 9 bases aligning to TRBD1. The V segment lost 0 bases and the J segment 7 bases; nucleotides outside the gene matches: 6. The CDR3 is 15 residues long. Germline V gene sequence: CDR1 LNHDA, CDR2 SQIVND (reference sequence). CDR3 in amino acids: CASSIDVGTGSEAFF. CDR3 DNA: TGTGCCAGTAGTATAGATGTTGGGACAGGGAGTGAAGCTTTCTTT. Supplemented by reference TRBV19 and TRBJ1-1, the full variable domain reads DGGITQSPKYLFRKEGQNVTLSCEQNLNHDAMYWYRQDPGQGLRLIYYSQIVNDFQKGDIAEGYSVSREKKESFPLTVTSAQKNPTAFYLCASSIDVGTGSEAFFGQGTRLTVV.

This clonotype was seen a handful of times. The chain couples TRBV11-2 to TRBJ2-6; a weak D match, TRBD2 (5 bases). The CDR3 has 17 residues. Between the trimmed V and J ends, which lost 1 base and 4 bases, there was a span of 14 bases. The germline CDR1 and CDR2 sequences are SGHAT and FQNNGV. Here the CDR3 reads CASSLGFRGWGANVLTF. The DNA of the CDR3 is TGTGCCAGCAGCTTAGGGTTTCGGGGTTGGGGGGCCAACGTCCTGACTTTC. Complete variable domain (other parts from reference TRBV11-2 and TRBJ2-6): EAGVAQSPRYKIIEKRQSVAFWCNPISGHATLYWYQQILGQGPKLLIQFQNNGVVDDSQLPKDRFSAERLKGVDSTLKIQPAKLEDSAVYLCASSLGFRGWGANVLTFGAGSRLTVL.

This clonotype was detected many times. The J gene is TRBJ2-7, the V gene TRBV10-3, with 7 nucleotides matching TRBD1. Losses at the gene ends were 10 bases for V and 3 bases for J; bases not matched to a gene: 9. From germline, CDR1 is ENHRY and CDR2 SYGVKD. This CDR3 contains 13 residues. CDR3 loop: CATRGDSLYEQYV. DNA of the CDR3: TGTGCCACCAGAGGGGACAGTCTCTACGAGCAGTACGTC.

This CDR3 reads CASKDGVLTDTQYF. The CDR3 DNA reads as TGTGCCTCCAAGGACGGGGTACTCACAGATACGCAGTATTTT. V is TRBV15 and J is TRBJ2-3, with TRBD2 as a possible D gene (5 bases). The length of the CDR3 is 14 residues. The germline V gene has CDR1 LNHNV and CDR2 YYDKDF (reference sequence). The ends were cut back, 11 bases at V and 2 bases at J, with 17 bases in the middle.

This clonotype was found many times. The V call is TRBV5-1, the J call TRBJ2-1, with D perhaps TRBD1 or TRBD2 (5 bases each). This CDR3 has 16 residues. Trimming cost V 0 bases and J 0 bases, with 10 bases left between them. Germline CDR1 is SGHRS and CDR2 is YFSETQ. CDR3 in DNA: TGCGCCAGCAGCTTGGGATGGGGGAGCTCCTACAATGAGCAGTTCTTC. Amino acids: CASSLGWGSSYNEQFF.

This clonotype was seen at least ten times. This chain joins TRBV12-3 or TRBV12-4 and TRBJ2-5, with D perhaps being TRBD1 or TRBD2 (7 bases each). V was trimmed by 5 bases and J by 5 bases, leaving 15 bases between them. CDR3 length: 14 amino acids. CDR3 protein: CASSPYRGGETQYF. In DNA, the CDR3 is TGTGCCAGCAGTCCATACAGGGGAGGGGAGACCCAGTACTTC.

This clonotype came up many times. The chain links TRBV7-2 to TRBJ2-1, with 7 bases lining up with TRBD2. The germline gives CDR1 SGHTA, CDR2 FQGNSA. The CDR3 contains 17 residues. Unmatched junction bases numbered 14, after V lost 5 bases and J lost 4 bases. The CDR3 sequence: CASSRTSGVNEYNEQFF. In DNA form, the CDR3 reads TGTGCCAGCAGCCGGACAAGCGGGGTGAATGAGTACAATGAGCAGTTCTTC.

This clonotype was detected ten times or more. The CDR3 protein is CAISEMTTNTGELFF. For the CDR3, the DNA is TGTGCCATCAGTGAGATGACAACGAACACCGGGGAGCTGTTTTTT. The chain joins TRBV10-3 to TRBJ2-2; D remains ambiguous. The V gene's germline CDR1 is ENHRY and CDR2 SYGVKD. Trimming removed 2 bases at V and 0 bases at J, with 7 bases between. The CDR3 sequence is 15 residues long.

This clonotype was counted between two and nine times. This rearrangement joins TRBV19 to TRBJ1-5, with unresolved D. Germline CDR1 and CDR2: LNHDA and SQIVND (reference sequence). This CDR3 is built from 12 residues. The germline V and J ends were trimmed by 8 bases and 3 bases, with 8 bases remaining between them. CDR3 residues: CASRTPNQPQHF. CDR3 sequence (DNA): TGTGCCAGTCGGACGCCCAATCAGCCCCAGCATTTT.

Many counts were recorded for this clonotype. The chain employs TRBV10-1 and TRBJ2-7, with D possibly TRBD1 on 5 matching bases. Looked up from germline, CDR1 is WNHNN and CDR2 is SYGVQD (reference sequence). The CDR3 runs to 9 residues. Trimming left V 9 bases short and J 6 bases short, with 6 bases between. CDR3 region: CARGVEQYV. The CDR3 region has the DNA TGCGCCAGAGGGGTCGAGCAGTACGTC.

This clonotype was recorded many times. The CDR3 DNA sequence: TGCGCCAGCAGCCAAGGGACCGGGAGAAGACTATATGGCTACACCTTC. Its protein product is CASSQGTGRRLYGYTF. The rearrangement joins TRBV4-3 to TRBJ1-2; the D is unclear. V was cut by 1 base and J by 5 bases, with 17 bases left in between. Germline assignment: CDR1 LGHNA and CDR2 YSLEER. This CDR3 region has 16 residues.